The 27 T cell receptor beta chains listed next were all sequenced from one sample in a study of shared clonotypes between healthy human individuals. Method: immunoSEQ multiplex PCR; TCRdb's copy keeps in-frame clones and lacks some. The sample has under 850,000 clones, 80% to 95% seen once. Naive CD8 isolation took CD45RO-negative cells positively selected for CCR7 and excluded terminally differentiated effector memory CD45RA+ cells. The sequencing sample was made of naive CD8+ T cells sorted from blood. These receptors were taken from a man aged 30-40 years in good health.

This chain joins TRBV7-2 and TRBJ2-2, with TRBD1 identical over 10 bases. J gave up 5 bases and V 2 bases, and 8 bases lay outside the gene matches. This CDR3 contains 17 residues. Germline CDR1 and CDR2: SGHTA and FQGNSA. The CDR3 region is CASSLPRDRGSTGELFF. In DNA, the CDR3 is TGTGCCAGCAGCTTACCGAGGGACAGGGGAAGTACCGGGGAGCTGTTTTTT.

The genes are TRBV29-1 and TRBJ1-1; perhaps TRBD1 as D (5 bases). The CDR3 is 12 amino acids. The germline V gene has CDR1 SQVTM and CDR2 ANQGSEA. Trimming took off 2 bases at V and 2 bases at J, with 6 bases between the two ends. CDR3 sequence: CSVEQGNTEAFF. The CDR3 bases are TGCAGCGTTGAACAGGGAAACACTGAAGCTTTCTTT.

The V call is TRBV28, the J call TRBJ2-3, with 10 nucleotides matching TRBD2. V lost 6 bases to trimming and J lost 2 bases; unmatched junction nucleotides: 5. Germline-derived CDR1 and CDR2 are MDHEN and SYDVKM. The CDR3 contains 15 residues. The CDR3 is CASRELAGATDTQYF. CDR3 coding DNA: TGTGCCAGCAGGGAGCTAGCGGGAGCCACAGATACGCAGTATTTT. The variable domain in full, with the rest retrieved from reference TRBV28 and TRBJ2-3, is DVKVTQSSRYLVKRTGEKVFLECVQDMDHENMFWYRQDPGLGLRLIYFSYDVKMKEKGDIPEGYSVSREKKERFSLILESASTNQTSMYLCASRELAGATDTQYFGPGTRLTVL.

This clone was seen a single time. The chain joins TRBV15 to TRBJ1-1; tentatively, D is TRBD1 (5 bases). V lost 0 bases and J lost 0, with 8 bases in between. Germline lookup yields CDR1 LNHNV and CDR2 YYDKDF (reference sequence). The CDR3 covers 15 residues. For the CDR3, the DNA is TGTGCCACCAGCAGAGACAGGGCCATGAACACTGAAGCTTTCTTT. Amino acid sequence: CATSRDRAMNTEAFF.

The CDR3 region is CASSLGGGNYGYTF. As DNA, the CDR3 is TGTGCCAGCAGCCTAGGGGGCGGTAACTATGGCTACACCTTC. This chain connects TRBV9 to TRBJ1-2; 7 bases line up with TRBD1. The germline V gene encodes CDR1 SGDLS and CDR2 YYNGEE. Losses at the gene ends were 4 bases for V and 1 base for J; bases not matched to a gene: 4. The CDR3 runs 14 residues.

This chain connects TRBV6-5 to TRBJ2-7; D unresolved. Trimming removed 6 bases from V and 4 bases from J, with 10 bases in between. This CDR3 comprises 12 residues. Germline lookup yields CDR1 MNHEY and CDR2 SVGAGI. The CDR3 sequence is CASSSYEYEQYF. The CDR3, as DNA: TGTGCCAGCAGCAGCTATGAGTACGAGCAGTACTTC.

The rearrangement links TRBV6-1 to TRBJ2-3; D not certain. V lost 7 bases and J 7 bases, leaving 15 bases between the germline ends. CDR1 and CDR2 (germline): MNHNS, SASEGT. The CDR3 is 13 amino acids. In DNA, the CDR3 is TGTGCCAGCAAAGAGGACGATTCCAATACGCAGTATTTT. This encodes CASKEDDSNTQYF.

DNA for the CDR3: TGTGCCAGCAGCTTAGATTTGGGGGGAAAACTGTTTTTT. Its protein is CASSLDLGGKLFF. This sequence joins TRBV7-6 and TRBJ1-4; weak D call: TRBD1 (5 bases). Per germline, CDR1 SGHVS and CDR2 FNYEAQ. V gave up 1 base and J gave up 10 bases, with 10 bases separating them. This CDR3 is built from 13 residues.

The rearrangement links TRBV6-1 to TRBJ2-1, with 10 bases that match TRBD2. V lost 3 bases to trimming and J lost 10 bases; unmatched junction nucleotides: 9. There are 15 residues in the CDR3. Germline loops: CDR1 MNHNS, CDR2 SASEGT. This CDR3 is CASSDKREGRREQFF. In DNA form, the CDR3 reads TGTGCCAGCAGTGACAAGCGGGAGGGCCGGAGGGAGCAGTTCTTC.

The gene calls are TRBV7-9 and TRBJ1-4, with D maybe TRBD1 (5 bases). The CDR3 is made up of 17 amino acids. CDR1 and CDR2 (germline): SEHNR, FQNEAQ (reference sequence). The V gene lost 5 bases and the J gene lost 10 bases, with 26 bases spanning the gap. The chain's CDR3 is CASSRKGPGSYEGKLFF. As DNA, the CDR3 is TGTGCCAGCAGCCGAAAGGGGCCCGGCTCTTATGAGGGAAAACTGTTTTTT.

This clone was seen only a few times. This chain connects TRBV7-2 to TRBJ2-7, with TRBD1 identical over 7 bases. This CDR3 region has 13 residues. CDR1 is SGHTA and CDR2 is FQGNSA in the germline V gene. Trimming at V came to 4 bases and at J to 3 bases, leaving 3 bases not matched to a gene. In DNA form, the CDR3 reads TGTGCCAGCAGCTCCGGGACAGACTACGAGCAGTACTTC. Translation: CASSSGTDYEQYF.

The chain carries TRBV5-5 and TRBJ1-5; TRBD1 agrees at 11 bases. Germline V gene sequence: CDR1 SGHKS, CDR2 YYEKEE (reference sequence). The CDR3 spans 18 residues. The V gene end was trimmed by 4 bases and the J gene end by 5 bases; junction bases not matched to a gene: 14. In DNA form, the CDR3 reads TGTGCCAGCAGCCCCGTACGGGGACAGGGGGATCCTTATCAGCCCCAGCATTTT. Translation: CASSPVRGQGDPYQPQHF.

The chain carries TRBV28 and TRBJ2-2, with D perhaps TRBD1 or TRBD2 (5 bases each). The CDR3 has 15 residues. Trimming stripped 2 bases from V and 5 bases from J, with 12 bases between. From germline, CDR1 is MDHEN and CDR2 SYDVKM. The CDR3 DNA reads as TGTGCCAGCAGTTTAGCCGGGACCTCAACCGGGGAGCTGTTTTTT. Residues: CASSLAGTSTGELFF.

This clone was seen once. The gene calls are TRBV29-1 and TRBJ2-1, with 7 bases aligning to TRBD2. Per the germline V gene, CDR1 is SQVTM and CDR2 is ANQGSEA. The CDR3 is 13 residues long. Trimming took 3 bases from V and 6 from J; bases not matched to a gene: 5. CDR3 region: CSVEAGESNEQFF. Written as DNA, the CDR3 is TGCAGCGTTGAGGCGGGAGAGAGCAATGAGCAGTTCTTC.

The chain combines TRBV7-3 with TRBJ2-2, with D perhaps matching TRBD1 (6 bases). The V and J ends lost 5 bases and 2 bases respectively, with 12 bases between them. This CDR3 is built from 15 residues. Germline V CDR1 and CDR2: SGHTA, FQGTGA. CDR3 nucleotide sequence: TGTGCCAGCAGCCGCCTGACAGGAAACACCGGGGAGCTGTTTTTT. As protein: CASSRLTGNTGELFF.

About this clone itself: This CDR3 is also generated by other DNA sequences in the sample. The DNA of the CDR3 is TGTGCCAGCAGCGCCGGGACTTCCTACGAGCAGTACTTC. This codes for CASSAGTSYEQYF. The chain joins TRBV5-6 to TRBJ2-7, with TRBD2 as a possible D gene (6 bases). Germline CDR1 SGHDT, CDR2 YYEEEE. This CDR3 region has 13 residues. The V gene lost 4 bases and the J gene lost 1 base, with 9 bases spanning the gap.

This clone appeared once. The chain couples TRBV7-9 to TRBJ2-3; D is ambiguous. This CDR3 has 12 amino acids. Trimming left V 6 bases short and J 3 bases short, with 7 bases between. The germline V gene has CDR1 SEHNR and CDR2 FQNEAQ (reference sequence). The CDR3 loop reads CASSIETDTQYF. CDR3 bases: TGTGCCAGCAGTATCGAGACAGATACGCAGTATTTT.

The rearrangement joins TRBV27 to TRBJ1-4; the D is unclear. The CDR3 consists of 15 residues. Looked up from germline, CDR1 is MNHEY and CDR2 is SMNVEV (reference sequence). Deletions cut 5 bases from V and 0 bases from J, with 10 bases between. The CDR3 is CASSPFLSTNEKLFF. CDR3 DNA sequence: TGTGCCAGCAGTCCTTTCCTTTCAACTAATGAAAAACTGTTTTTT.

In regard to this clone: Other DNA sequences of this sample code for an identical CDR3. This rearrangement joins TRBV7-9 to TRBJ2-1, with a weak D call TRBD2 (6 bases). Germline values: CDR1 SEHNR, CDR2 FQNEAQ (reference sequence). The CDR3 extends over 16 amino acids. Between the trimmed V and J ends, which lost 5 bases and 3 bases, there was a span of 17 bases. The CDR3, as DNA: TGTGCCAGCAGCCTTGCCGGCGGGGCAGGCTACAATGAGCAGTTCTTC. Residues: CASSLAGGAGYNEQFF.

The V call is TRBV28, the J call TRBJ2-2; perhaps TRBD2 as D (5 bases). Trimming took 3 bases from V and 3 from J, leaving 14 bases between them. Germline CDR1 is MDHEN and CDR2 is SYDVKM. This CDR3 has 16 amino acids. The CDR3 nucleotides are TGTGCCAGCAGTTTCCATTTCGAGGGTGACACCGGGGAGCTGTTTTTT. It codes for CASSFHFEGDTGELFF.

The CDR3: CASSYGTAQDTQYF. CDR3 DNA sequence: TGTGCCAGCAGTTACGGGACAGCACAGGATACGCAGTATTTT. This sequence joins TRBV28 and TRBJ2-3; 7 nucleotides align to TRBD1. Germline CDR1 MDHEN, CDR2 SYDVKM. V shed 4 bases and J 6 bases; nucleotides not matched to a gene: 7. CDR3 length: 14 residues. Based on the CDR3 plus reference TRBV28 and TRBJ2-3, the full variable domain is DVKVTQSSRYLVKRTGEKVFLECVQDMDHENMFWYRQDPGLGLRLIYFSYDVKMKEKGDIPEGYSVSREKKERFSLILESASTNQTSMYLCASSYGTAQDTQYFGPGTRLTVL.

The J gene is TRBJ2-1, the V gene TRBV11-3; weak D call: TRBD2 (5 bases). CDR3 length: 15 amino acids. V was shortened by 5 bases and J by 5 bases, with 16 bases between the two germline ends. The germline V gene encodes CDR1 SGHNT and CDR2 YENEEA. The CDR3 reads CASSPWAGAHNEQFF. CDR3 coding DNA: TGTGCCAGCAGCCCCTGGGCGGGCGCCCACAATGAGCAGTTCTTC.

The chain uses TRBV28 and TRBJ2-7, with D perhaps TRBD2 (6 bases). With 3 bases removed from V and 0 bases from J, the gap between germline ends came to 18 bases. This CDR3 has 17 residues. Germline loops: CDR1 MDHEN, CDR2 SYDVKM. The CDR3 region is CASSFQSTWGDSYEQYF. The CDR3 DNA sequence: TGTGCCAGCAGTTTTCAATCCACTTGGGGGGACTCCTACGAGCAGTACTTC.

This chain joins TRBV7-9 and TRBJ2-1; the D gene is possibly TRBD1 (6 bases). The CDR3 spans 14 residues. Germline CDR1 and CDR2: SEHNR and FQNEAQ (reference sequence). Trimming took off 5 bases at V and 4 bases at J, with 12 bases between the two ends. The CDR3 nucleotides are TGTGCCAGCAGCCCGCCCGACAGGTACAATGAGCAGTTCTTC. Amino acids: CASSPPDRYNEQFF.

The V and J genes are TRBV15 and TRBJ2-5, with D uncertain. The V gene lost 6 bases and the J gene lost 0 bases, with 8 bases spanning the gap. CDR1 is LNHNV, CDR2 YYDKDF, per germline (reference sequence). This CDR3 comprises 13 residues. The CDR3 loop is CATRETDQETQYF. The CDR3 coding sequence is TGTGCCACCAGAGAAACAGACCAAGAGACCCAGTACTTC.

This chain links TRBV27 with TRBJ1-1; D uncertain. Germline-derived CDR1 and CDR2 are MNHEY and SMNVEV (reference sequence). V shed 3 bases and J shed 1 base, with 9 bases lying between them. The CDR3 runs to 14 residues. CDR3 nucleotide sequence: TGTGCCAGCAGTTTGTACAGTCAGAACACTGAAGCTTTCTTT. Its protein is CASSLYSQNTEAFF.

This clone was recorded once. J is TRBJ2-7 and V is TRBV7-2; the D gene is possibly TRBD2 (6 bases). CDR3 length: 14 residues. Per the germline V gene, CDR1 is SGHTA and CDR2 is FQGNSA. Deletions cut 7 bases from V and 2 bases from J, with 15 bases between. The CDR3 reads CASKSGGSAYEQYF. As DNA, the CDR3 is TGTGCCAGCAAGAGTGGAGGGTCGGCCTACGAGCAGTACTTC.